The 8 T cell receptor beta chains listed next were all sequenced from one sample in a study of post-analysis software for immune sequencing data. Whole-study findings and limits: The study found TRBV5-6, TRBV5-1 and TRBV20-1 among several TRBV segments more frequent in patients than controls.

Unique molecular identifiers had been added to the TCR beta cDNA libraries. TCRdb re-derived calls from the PCR reads in MiXCR, one entry per CDR3 protein. The sample includes about 150,000 distinct CDR3 sequences, 30% of them seen just once. These receptors lack a known antigen. The sample taken for sequencing was blood. These receptors were collected from a girl aged 5 to 17 with multiple sclerosis.

The chain combines TRBV28 with TRBJ2-7; no definite D call. Deletions cut 2 bases from V and 4 bases from J, with 6 bases between. Germline V gene sequence: CDR1 MDHEN, CDR2 SYDVKM. This CDR3 spans 12 amino acids. Here the CDR3 reads CASSLVSYEQYF. The CDR3 DNA is TGTGCCAGCAGTTTAGTGAGTTACGAGCAGTACTTC.

This clonotype was picked up a small number of times. This rearrangement joins TRBV19 to TRBJ2-4; no clear D gene. This CDR3 comprises 16 residues. Germline CDR1 reads LNHDA; CDR2 reads SQIVND (reference sequence). V shed 7 bases and J shed 0 bases, with 16 bases lying between them. CDR3 residues: CASIPGRFLAKNIQYF. The CDR3 nucleotides are TGTGCCAGTATCCCTGGCAGGTTTTTAGCCAAAAACATTCAGTACTTC.

With respect to this clonotype: A much larger clone lies a single base off, so this may be a read error. V is TRBV4-1 and J is TRBJ2-7; D assignment may be TRBD1 or TRBD2 (5 bases each). Judging by the DNA end, TRBJ2-5 fits better; the J call may be wrong. Germline lookup yields CDR1 MGHRA and CDR2 YSYEKL. There are 14 residues in the CDR3. CDR3 sequence: CANSQADKPETQYF. DNA for the CDR3: TGCGCCAACAGCCAAGCGGACAAACCTGAGACCCAGTACTTC.

As for this clonotype: This may be a read error, as it is one base from a much larger clone. The J gene is TRBJ2-7, the V gene TRBV4-1; unclear D gene. The CDR3 totals 14 residues. CDR1 is MGHRA and CDR2 is YSYEKL in the germline V gene. The CDR3, as DNA: TGCGCCAACAGCCAGGATGACTTGGCCTACGAGCAGTACTTC. Translation gives CANSQDDLAYEQYF.

This clonotype was observed many times. The V and J genes are TRBV11-2 and TRBJ2-5, with 14 bases lining up with TRBD2. CDR3 length equals 20 residues. With 0 bases clipped from V and 5 bases from J, the junction kept 14 bases outside the gene matches. Germline lookup yields CDR1 SGHAT and CDR2 FQNNGV. CDR3 protein: CASSLDRTGTSGREVETQYF. The CDR3 bases are TGTGCCAGCAGCTTAGATCGGACCGGGACTAGCGGGAGAGAGGTGGAGACCCAGTACTTC.

V gene TRBV20-1 combines with J gene TRBJ1-5, with D possibly matching TRBD1 (5 bases). CDR3 length: 13 residues. V lost 3 bases, J lost 6 bases, and 12 bases lay in between. The germline gives CDR1 DFQATT, CDR2 SNEGSKA (reference sequence). CDR3 region: CSASRGMVQPQHF. The CDR3 DNA reads TGCAGTGCTAGTCGGGGGATGGTTCAGCCCCAGCATTTT.

This clonotype was seen only a few times. This chain connects TRBV7-9 to TRBJ1-5; possible D gene TRBD1, 6 bases. The CDR3 runs 11 residues. The V end was cut by 6 bases, the J end by 15 bases, with 15 bases between. Germline CDR1 is SEHNR and CDR2 is FQNEAQ (reference sequence). The CDR3 loop reads CASRGGGSLHF. For the CDR3, the DNA is TGTGCCAGCAGGGGGGGGGGCAGCCTGCATTTT.

This clonotype was detected a few times. The genes are TRBV5-1 and TRBJ1-2, with 9 bases aligning to TRBD1. Germline values: CDR1 SGHRS, CDR2 YFSETQ. CDR3 length equals 13 residues. J was trimmed by 2 bases and V by 7 bases; bases with no gene match: 3. The CDR3 spells CASSGQGNYGYTF. The DNA of the CDR3 is TGCGCCAGCTCCGGACAGGGGAACTATGGCTACACCTTC.